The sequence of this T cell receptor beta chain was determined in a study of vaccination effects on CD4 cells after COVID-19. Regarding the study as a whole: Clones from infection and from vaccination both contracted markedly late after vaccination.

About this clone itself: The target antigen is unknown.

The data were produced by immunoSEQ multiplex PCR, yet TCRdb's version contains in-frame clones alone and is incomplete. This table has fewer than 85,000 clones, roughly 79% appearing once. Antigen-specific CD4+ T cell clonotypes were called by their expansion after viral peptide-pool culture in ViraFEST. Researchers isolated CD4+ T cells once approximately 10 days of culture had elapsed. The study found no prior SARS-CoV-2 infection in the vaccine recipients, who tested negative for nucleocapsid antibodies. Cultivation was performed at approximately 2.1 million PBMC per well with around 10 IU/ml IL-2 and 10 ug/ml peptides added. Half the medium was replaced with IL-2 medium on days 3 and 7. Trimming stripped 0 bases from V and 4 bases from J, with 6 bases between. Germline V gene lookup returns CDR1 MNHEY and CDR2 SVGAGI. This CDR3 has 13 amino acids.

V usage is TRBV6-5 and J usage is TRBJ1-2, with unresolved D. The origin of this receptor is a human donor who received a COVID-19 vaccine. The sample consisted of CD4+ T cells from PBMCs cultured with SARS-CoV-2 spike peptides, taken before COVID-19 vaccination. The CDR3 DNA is TGTGCCAGCAGTTACTCTGATCGCTATGGCTACACCTTC. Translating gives CASSYSDRYGYTF.